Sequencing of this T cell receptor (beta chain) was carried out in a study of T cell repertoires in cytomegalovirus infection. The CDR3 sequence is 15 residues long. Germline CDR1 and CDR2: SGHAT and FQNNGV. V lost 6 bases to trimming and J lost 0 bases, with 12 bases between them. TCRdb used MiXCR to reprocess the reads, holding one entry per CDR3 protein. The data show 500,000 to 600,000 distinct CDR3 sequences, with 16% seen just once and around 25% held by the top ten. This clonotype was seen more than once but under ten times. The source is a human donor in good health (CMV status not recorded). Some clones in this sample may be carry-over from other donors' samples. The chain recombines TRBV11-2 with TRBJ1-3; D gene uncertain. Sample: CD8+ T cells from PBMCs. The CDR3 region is CASSPDGDSGNTIYF. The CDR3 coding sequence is TGTGCCAGCAGTCCGGACGGGGACTCTGGAAACACCATATATTTT.